The 26 T cell receptor beta chains below were found in one sample sequenced in a study of post-analysis software for immune sequencing data. Findings and caveats of the study: Five TRBV segments, including TRBV5-6, TRBV5-1 and TRBV20-1, were more frequent in patients than controls.

Their recognized antigens are unknown. Libraries were made from TCR beta cDNA, and they carried unique molecular identifiers. TCRdb independently ran MiXCR on the PCR reads; one entry per CDR3 protein. The table shows fewer than 700,000 distinct CDR3 sequences, with roughly 46% occurring only once. The sample was blood. These receptors were collected from a girl aged 5-17 years with multiple sclerosis.

This clonotype was seen only a few times. V gene TRBV6-2 or TRBV6-3 combines with J gene TRBJ2-7; the match to TRBD1 covers 7 bases. The junction had 4 bases not matched to a gene; V was cut back by 6 bases and J by 2 bases. The CDR3 runs to 13 residues. Looked up from germline, CDR1 is MNHEY and CDR2 is SVGEGT. The CDR3 sequence: CASRPTGTYEQYF. As DNA, the CDR3 is TGTGCCAGCAGGCCGACAGGGACCTACGAGCAGTACTTC.

There are a few counts of this clonotype. This CDR3 is CASSLGGVQPQHF. CDR3 sequence (DNA): TGTGCCAGCAGCTTAGGCGGGGTTCAGCCCCAGCATTTT. The chain has TRBV7-2 and TRBJ1-5; unclear D gene. Germline V gene lookup returns CDR1 SGHTA and CDR2 FQGNSA. The CDR3 is 13 amino acids. With 1 base removed from V and 6 bases from J, the gap between germline ends came to 7 bases.

The CDR3 DNA follows: TGTGCCAGCAGTTTGTGGGGCAATCAGCCCCAGCATTTT. It is translated as CASSLWGNQPQHF. The V call is TRBV27, the J call TRBJ1-5, with D unclear. The germline gives CDR1 MNHEY, CDR2 SMNVEV (reference sequence). The V and J ends lost 3 bases and 2 bases respectively, with 5 bases between them. The CDR3 loop spans 13 amino acids.

Many counts were recorded for this clonotype. V gene TRBV20-1 combines with J gene TRBJ2-1, with 16 bases lining up with TRBD2. This CDR3 spans 17 amino acids. In germline, CDR1 is DFQATT, CDR2 SNEGSKA (reference sequence). V gave up 3 bases and J gave up 6 bases; unmatched junction bases: 8. For the CDR3, the DNA is TGCAGTGCTAGTCGGGGGACTAGCGGGAGGGCAGGCAATGAGCAGTTCTTC. This encodes CSASRGTSGRAGNEQFF.

This rearrangement joins TRBV7-2 to TRBJ2-7, with a possible D match to TRBD1 (5 bases). The germline V gene has CDR1 SGHTA and CDR2 FQGNSA. The CDR3 is made up of 15 amino acids. Trimming took off 1 base at V and 1 base at J, with 11 bases between the two ends. Here the CDR3 reads CASSLGTGFSYEQYF. CDR3 in DNA: TGTGCCAGCAGCTTAGGAACAGGTTTTTCCTACGAGCAGTACTTC.

This clonotype was counted a few times. The CDR3 bases are TGCGCCAGCAGTCCGACTAGCGGGATGATTGGCACGCAGTATTTT. It encodes CASSPTSGMIGTQYF. The V gene is TRBV5-1, the J gene TRBJ2-3; TRBD2 aligns across 11 bases. From germline, CDR1 is SGHRS and CDR2 YFSETQ. Germline trimming cut 5 bases from V and 9 bases from J; bases unmatched to any gene: 11. This CDR3 comprises 15 residues.

The chain combines TRBV20-1 with TRBJ2-1; 7 bases are a match to TRBD2. The CDR3 extends over 15 amino acids. The ends lost 0 bases at V and 6 bases at J; junction bases unmatched: 8. Per the germline V gene, CDR1 is DFQATT and CDR2 is SNEGSKA (reference sequence). The CDR3 DNA is TGCAGTGCTAGAGATAGCGGGCTCAACCCCAATGAGCAGTTCTTC. Translated, it gives CSARDSGLNPNEQFF.

J is TRBJ2-5 and V is TRBV20-1, with 8 bases identical to TRBD2. Germline loops: CDR1 DFQATT, CDR2 SNEGSKA (reference sequence). Trimming removed 2 bases from V and 1 base from J; junction bases left unmatched: 9. The CDR3 has 16 amino acids. In nucleotides, the CDR3 is TGCAGTGCTAGACCTGCGGACGGGGGGGCCCAAGAGACCCAGTACTTC. Its translation is CSARPADGGAQETQYF.

The chain joins TRBV20-1 to TRBJ2-5, with 10 bases lining up with TRBD2. V dropped 0 bases and J dropped 11; count of bases not matched to a gene: 18. The CDR3 contains 17 residues. Germline V lookup: CDR1 DFQATT, CDR2 SNEGSKA (reference sequence). DNA for the CDR3: TGCAGTGCTAGAGACCCCATACTAGCGGGGACCCAGCGGGAGCAGTACTTC. This translates into CSARDPILAGTQREQYF.

This clonotype was observed a handful of times. The CDR3 is CASTRRGRSPNEQFF. DNA for the CDR3: TGTGCCAGCACTCGACGGGGGCGCAGTCCCAATGAGCAGTTCTTC. The chain recombines TRBV12-3 or TRBV12-4 with TRBJ2-1, with D tentatively TRBD1 or TRBD2 (6 bases each). This CDR3 has 15 residues. V gave up 7 bases and J gave up 6 bases, with 19 bases separating them.

A few counts support this clonotype. The CDR3: CASSAQGGTDTQYF. CDR3 nucleotide sequence: TGTGCCAGCAGTGCCCAGGGGGGGACAGATACGCAGTATTTT. The V and J genes are TRBV6-4 and TRBJ2-3; possibly TRBD1 or TRBD2 for D (7 bases each). V lost 4 bases and J lost 3, with 11 bases in between. The CDR3 is 14 amino acids. The germline gives CDR1 MRHNA, CDR2 SNTAGT.

The V gene is TRBV5-1, the J gene TRBJ1-2, with no clear D. Per germline, CDR1 SGHRS and CDR2 YFSETQ. V lost 6 bases and J lost 5, with 17 bases in between. This CDR3 is built from 14 residues. The CDR3 sequence is CASKYQTAEYGYTF. The CDR3 region has the DNA TGCGCCAGCAAATACCAAACAGCGGAATATGGCTACACCTTC.

The CDR3 bases are TGTGCCAGCATCATACCGGGGAACAATGAGCAGTTCTTC. It encodes CASIIPGNNEQFF. The chain has TRBV12-3 or TRBV12-4 and TRBJ2-1, with D tentatively TRBD2 (5 bases). V lost 7 bases and J lost 5, with 12 bases in between. The CDR3 covers 13 residues.

A remark on this clonotype: At one boundary the junction diverges from the germline segment, which might be a read error. The CDR3, as DNA: TGTGCTACCAGTGACCCCGGGACAGGAGACTCTGGGGCCAACGTCCTGACTTTC. This gives the protein CATSDPGTGDSGANVLTF. This rearrangement joins TRBV24-1 to TRBJ2-6, with 8 bases that match TRBD1. The CDR3 has 18 amino acids. Per germline, CDR1 KGHDR and CDR2 SFDVKD.

The chain combines TRBV4-1 with TRBJ2-5; TRBD2 might be the D (5 bases). CDR1 is MGHRA, CDR2 YSYEKL, per germline. CDR3 size: 15 residues. The V end lost 0 bases, the J end lost 1 base, and 9 bases lay between the germline ends. The CDR3 bases are TGCGCCAGCAGCCAAGAGGGAGCCCTCCAAGAGACCCAGTACTTC. It translates to CASSQEGALQETQYF.

This clonotype was recorded a few times. The V call is TRBV7-2, the J call TRBJ1-2; the D is unclear. V lost 1 base and J lost 3, with 12 bases in between. The CDR3 runs 15 residues. From germline, CDR1 is SGHTA and CDR2 FQGNSA. CDR3 sequence: CASSLGRQGYYGYTF. DNA of the CDR3: TGTGCCAGCAGCTTAGGGAGGCAAGGGTACTATGGCTACACCTTC.

The chain couples TRBV12-3 or TRBV12-4 to TRBJ2-6, with D perhaps given as TRBD1 or TRBD2 (6 bases each). The CDR3 length is 18 residues. The CDR3 DNA is TGTCCCCCAAACCTCGGGAGAGTTACCGGACAGGGGGCCAACGTCCTGACTTTC. It codes for CPPNLGRVTGQGANVLTF.

This clonotype was recorded a few times. This chain uses TRBV6-6 with TRBJ2-7, with D possibly matching TRBD1 (6 bases). The ends were cut back, 6 bases at V and 0 bases at J, with 15 bases in the middle. The CDR3 is 15 amino acids. Germline V gene sequence: CDR1 MNHNY, CDR2 SVGAGI (reference sequence). Here the CDR3 DNA reads TGTGCCAGCAGGGGACCGGGACAAGGCTCCTACGAGCAGTACTTC. It yields the protein CASRGPGQGSYEQYF.

The rearrangement uses TRBV11-2 and TRBJ2-5; 9 nucleotides align to TRBD1. With V trimmed by 3 bases and J by 5 bases, 7 bases remained unmatched. The CDR3 sequence is 15 residues long. Germline CDR1 and CDR2: SGHAT and FQNNGV. The DNA of the CDR3 is TGTGCCAGCAGCTTCCGGGACAGGGCCAGGGAGACCCAGTACTTC. It codes for CASSFRDRARETQYF. Together with reference TRBV11-2 and TRBJ2-5, the CDR3 gives the full variable domain: EAGVAQSPRYKIIEKRQSVAFWCNPISGHATLYWYQQILGQGPKLLIQFQNNGVVDDSQLPKDRFSAERLKGVDSTLKIQPAKLEDSAVYLCASSFRDRARETQYFGPGTRLLVL.

The V and J genes are TRBV5-1 and TRBJ2-3; no clear D gene. The length of the CDR3 is 15 residues. Germline V gives CDR1 SGHRS, CDR2 YFSETQ. Trimming shortened V by 1 base and J by 0 bases, and 9 bases separated the two germline ends. DNA of the CDR3: TGCGCCAGCAGCTTGCGTCGGCTGAGCACAGATACGCAGTATTTT. It encodes CASSLRRLSTDTQYF.

J is TRBJ1-2 and V is TRBV11-3; 8 bases are shared with TRBD1. Germline V gene lookup returns CDR1 SGHNT and CDR2 YENEEA. V lost 1 base and J lost 10; bases outside the gene matches: 8. This CDR3 comprises 14 residues. In DNA, the CDR3 is TGTGCCAGCAGCTTAGGCGCCGGACAGGGTATCTACACCTTC. Translation gives CASSLGAGQGIYTF. Full variable domain (remainder filled in from reference TRBV11-3 and TRBJ1-2): EAGVVQSPRYKIIEKKQPVAFWCNPISGHNTLYWYLQNLGQGPELLIRYENEEAVDDSQLPKDRFSAERLKGVDSTLKIQPAELGDSAVYLCASSLGAGQGIYTFGSGTRLTVV.

The chain has TRBV5-1 and TRBJ2-7; 7 bases are shared with TRBD1. The J call may not be correct, given that the DNA end is closer to TRBJ2-5. CDR3 size: 14 residues. Germline V gives CDR1 SGHRS, CDR2 YFSETQ. This CDR3 is CASSSPTGDGTQYF. The DNA of the CDR3 is TGCGCCAGCAGCAGCCCTACAGGGGACGGGACCCAGTACTTC.

This clonotype was observed a handful of times. The chain has TRBV7-9 and TRBJ2-5; TRBD1 is a possible D gene (6 bases). Judging by the DNA end, TRBJ2-7 fits better; the J call may be wrong. The CDR3 covers 15 residues. Germline CDR1 and CDR2: SEHNR and FQNEAQ (reference sequence). The chain's CDR3 is CASSSVGDTVNEQYF. The CDR3 nucleotides are TGTGCCAGCAGCTCCGTTGGGGACACCGTGAACGAGCAGTACTTC.

This sequence joins TRBV12-3 or TRBV12-4 and TRBJ2-7, with 7 bases that match TRBD2. The CDR3 loop spans 16 amino acids. Trimming took 4 bases from V and 3 from J; bases not matched to a gene: 12. The CDR3 DNA reads as TGTGCCAGCAGTTCCTATTGGGAGGGTCCCGTCTACGAGCAGTACTTC. Protein sequence: CASSSYWEGPVYEQYF.

J is TRBJ1-5 and V is TRBV6-5; 7 nucleotides line up with TRBD1. The germline V gene encodes CDR1 MNHEY and CDR2 SVGAGI. This CDR3 comprises 15 residues. The V gene end was trimmed by 6 bases and the J gene end by 4 bases; junction bases not matched to a gene: 9. In DNA, the CDR3 is TGTGCCAGCAGGCCACAGGGGCTAGTTAATCAGCCCCAGCATTTT. Encoded protein: CASRPQGLVNQPQHF.

V and J are TRBV7-8 and TRBJ2-5; 14 bases line up with TRBD2. From germline, CDR1 is SGHVS and CDR2 FQNEAQ. The CDR3 loop spans 16 amino acids. V shed 5 bases and J 6 bases; nucleotides not matched to a gene: 8. DNA of the CDR3: TGTGCCAGCAGCGTGACTAGCGGGGGGGCCAGACAGACCCAGTACTTC. Protein product: CASSVTSGGARQTQYF.